Shown below are 18 T cell receptor beta chains from a single sample sequenced in a study of blood T cells in healthy people across ages. The second PCR ran about 6 to 12 cycles with a sample-barcoded 5' primer and J-beta primers. Each CDR3 protein is one row after TCRdb ran MiXCR on the 5' RACE reads. The table has about 690,000 distinct CDR3 sequences, 40% to 45% seen once. The material sequenced was blood. These receptor sequences come from a man at least 80 years old in good health.

This clonotype occurred a few times. V is TRBV5-5 and J is TRBJ2-4; 8 bases agree with TRBD2. This CDR3 is 17 amino acids long. The germline gives CDR1 SGHKS, CDR2 YYEKEE (reference sequence). The CDR3 coding sequence is TGTGCTAGCGACTCCGGAACAGCGGGAGCATCCAAAAACATTCAGTACTTC. This codes for CASDSGTAGASKNIQYF.

The chain links TRBV5-5 to TRBJ2-3, with 9 bases that match TRBD2. The trim removed 4 bases at V and 4 bases at J, leaving 16 bases unmatched. Per germline, CDR1 SGHKS and CDR2 YYEKEE (reference sequence). This CDR3 has 18 residues. The CDR3 reads CASSQTGGTSHQADTQYF. DNA for the CDR3: TGTGCCAGCAGCCAAACAGGCGGGACTAGCCATCAAGCAGATACGCAGTATTTT.

The sample holds many counts of this clonotype. The rearrangement uses TRBV28 and TRBJ2-7, with TRBD2 identical over 9 bases. Losses at the gene ends were 0 bases for V and 2 bases for J; bases not matched to a gene: 17. Germline values: CDR1 MDHEN, CDR2 SYDVKM. This CDR3 has 20 amino acids. Here the CDR3 DNA reads TGTGCCAGCAGTTTATGGGGTTCAGGCCGTAGCGGGAGCGGGGCCTACGAGCAGTACTTC. This translates into CASSLWGSGRSGSGAYEQYF.

The chain joins TRBV7-2 to TRBJ2-7; D unclear. Trimming shortened V by 5 bases and J by 5 bases, and 16 bases separated the two germline ends. CDR3 length: 14 amino acids. Germline values: CDR1 SGHTA, CDR2 FQGNSA. The CDR3 bases are TGTGCCAGCAGCCCCCGACTGGGTTGGAACGAGCAGTACTTC. It specifies CASSPRLGWNEQYF.

The genes are TRBV7-2 and TRBJ1-2; D is perhaps TRBD1 (5 bases). Germline values: CDR1 SGHTA, CDR2 FQGNSA. Trimming took 5 bases from V and 5 from J, leaving 15 bases between them. CDR3 length: 14 amino acids. As DNA, the CDR3 is TGTGCCAGCAGCCCCCAGGGACGGAAATATGGCTACACCTTC. It codes for CASSPQGRKYGYTF. Full variable domain (rest looked up from reference TRBV7-2 and TRBJ1-2): GAGVSQSPSNKVTEKGKDVELRCDPISGHTALYWYRQSLGQGLEFLIYFQGNSAPDKSGLPSDRFSAERTGGSVSTLTIQRTQQEDSAVYLCASSPQGRKYGYTFGSGTRLTVV.

This clonotype has more than one count but fewer than ten. The genes are TRBV7-2 and TRBJ1-6; D remains unclear. Trimming cost V 5 bases and J 5 bases, with 13 bases left between them. The CDR3 covers 15 residues. Germline assignment: CDR1 SGHTA and CDR2 FQGNSA. The CDR3 DNA follows: TGTGCCAGCAGCCCTGACGGAAGAAATAATTCACCCCTCCACTTT. As protein: CASSPDGRNNSPLHF.

Points on this clonotype: A read error may be the cause here, since a much bigger clone is one base away. This chain joins TRBV5-1 and TRBJ2-7; D gene ambiguous. This CDR3 spans 13 amino acids. The ends were cut back, 1 base at V and 7 bases at J, with 12 bases in the middle. Germline V gene sequence: CDR1 SGHRS, CDR2 YFSETQ. CDR3 loop: CASSLSTRTEQYF. The CDR3 nucleotides are TGCGCCAGCAGCTTGTCAACAAGGACGGAGCAGTACTTC. Full variable domain (outside the CDR3, taken from reference TRBV5-1 and TRBJ2-7): KAGVTQTPRYLIKTRGQQVTLSCSPISGHRSVSWYQQTPGQGLQFLFEYFSETQRNKGNFPGRFSGRQFSNSRSEMNVSTLELGDSALYLCASSLSTRTEQYFGPGTRLTVT.

The chain employs TRBV6-5 and TRBJ2-7; the D gene could be TRBD1 or TRBD2 (5 bases each). Germline V gene sequence: CDR1 MNHEY, CDR2 SVGAGI. This CDR3 has 14 amino acids. Trimming took 5 bases from V and 4 from J, leaving 15 bases between them. DNA of the CDR3: TGTGCCAGCAGTGAGAATACAGGAGGTTACGAGCAGTACTTC. Translation: CASSENTGGYEQYF.

This clonotype was counted between two and nine times. The chain employs TRBV20-1 and TRBJ2-5, with D hard to call. Germline V gene sequence: CDR1 DFQATT, CDR2 SNEGSKA (reference sequence). This CDR3 is built from 14 residues. Trimming removed 6 bases at V and 5 bases at J, with 19 bases between. The CDR3 nucleotides are TGCAGTGCAACCACGTGGGTGATGGGGGAGACCCAGTACTTC. Protein: CSATTWVMGETQYF.

The chain carries TRBV15 and TRBJ1-1; 12 bases line up with TRBD1. This CDR3 has 16 residues. V shed 0 bases and J 13 bases; nucleotides not matched to a gene: 12. Germline V gives CDR1 LNHNV, CDR2 YYDKDF (reference sequence). The CDR3 DNA reads as TGTGCCACCAGCAGAGAAGGGACAGGGGGCGCGAACAGCCGTTTCTTT. Encoded protein: CATSREGTGGANSRFF.

This clonotype was detected many times. The V and J genes are TRBV20-1 and TRBJ2-4; 8 bases are a match to TRBD2. CDR1 and CDR2 (germline): DFQATT, SNEGSKA (reference sequence). V lost 0 bases to trimming and J lost 7 bases; unmatched junction nucleotides: 2. The CDR3 runs to 13 residues. The CDR3 spells CSARDPGGNIQYF. The DNA for the CDR3 is TGCAGTGCTAGAGATCCGGGAGGGAACATTCAGTACTTC.

The chain has TRBV28 and TRBJ1-4; possible D gene TRBD1, 6 bases. The V gene's germline CDR1 is MDHEN and CDR2 SYDVKM. Trimming cost V 6 bases and J 5 bases, with 13 bases left between them. This CDR3 contains 14 residues. The CDR3 DNA reads TGTGCCAGCAGACAGGGAGGGCGGAATGAAAAACTGTTTTTT. This gives the protein CASRQGGRNEKLFF. Together with reference TRBV28 and TRBJ1-4, the CDR3 gives the full variable domain: DVKVTQSSRYLVKRTGEKVFLECVQDMDHENMFWYRQDPGLGLRLIYFSYDVKMKEKGDIPEGYSVSREKKERFSLILESASTNQTSMYLCASRQGGRNEKLFFGSGTQLSVL.

This clonotype was observed once. The chain employs TRBV7-3 and TRBJ2-7; D gene uncertain. The CDR3 spans 8 residues. The germline V and J ends were trimmed by 5 bases and 10 bases, with 3 bases remaining between them. Germline V gives CDR1 SGHTA, CDR2 FQGTGA. CDR3 in amino acids: CASSPQYF. In DNA, the CDR3 is TGTGCCAGCAGCCCTCAGTACTTC.

The chain links TRBV7-9 to TRBJ2-1, with TRBD1 matching over 10 bases. V gave up 5 bases and J gave up 8 bases; unmatched junction bases: 6. Germline V CDR1 and CDR2: SEHNR, FQNEAQ (reference sequence). The CDR3 is 14 amino acids. CDR3 DNA: TGTGCCAGCAGCGCCGGGACAGGGGTCGATGAGCAGTTCTTC. Protein sequence: CASSAGTGVDEQFF.

V usage is TRBV6-6 and J usage is TRBJ2-5; the D is unclear. Judging by the DNA end, TRBJ2-7 fits better; the J call may be wrong. Germline CDR1 reads MNHNY; CDR2 reads SVGAGI (reference sequence). There are 13 residues in the CDR3. CDR3 bases: TGTGCCAGCAGTTACGATCAGGTCGACGAGCAGTACTTC. It yields the protein CASSYDQVDEQYF.

V usage is TRBV3-1 and J usage is TRBJ1-6; no firm D call. This CDR3 comprises 16 residues. Deletions cut 3 bases from V and 7 bases from J, with 16 bases between. Per germline, CDR1 LGHDT and CDR2 YNNKEL (reference sequence). Written as DNA, the CDR3 is TGTGCCAGCAGCCAGATAAACGGCCGTCTCAATTCACCCCTCCACTTT. It translates to CASSQINGRLNSPLHF.

This clonotype was counted ten times or more. The rearrangement uses TRBV2 and TRBJ2-3; D is uncertain. Germline V gene lookup returns CDR1 SNHLY and CDR2 FYNNEI. V gave up 5 bases and J gave up 0 bases, with 15 bases separating them. The CDR3 contains 16 residues. This chain's CDR3 is CASSRPNPRSTDTQYF. The CDR3 DNA sequence: TGTGCCAGCAGTAGGCCCAACCCCAGGAGCACAGATACGCAGTATTTT.

This clonotype was seen more than once but under ten times. The V call is TRBV6-6, the J call TRBJ1-6, with D possibly TRBD1 on 5 matching bases. This CDR3 has 14 amino acids. Germline CDR1 is MNHNY and CDR2 is SVGAGI (reference sequence). Between the trimmed V and J ends, which lost 6 bases and 6 bases, there was a span of 12 bases. The CDR3 nucleotides are TGTGCCAGCAGCGGGGCGGAAAGTAATTCACCCCTCCACTTT. Translation gives CASSGAESNSPLHF.